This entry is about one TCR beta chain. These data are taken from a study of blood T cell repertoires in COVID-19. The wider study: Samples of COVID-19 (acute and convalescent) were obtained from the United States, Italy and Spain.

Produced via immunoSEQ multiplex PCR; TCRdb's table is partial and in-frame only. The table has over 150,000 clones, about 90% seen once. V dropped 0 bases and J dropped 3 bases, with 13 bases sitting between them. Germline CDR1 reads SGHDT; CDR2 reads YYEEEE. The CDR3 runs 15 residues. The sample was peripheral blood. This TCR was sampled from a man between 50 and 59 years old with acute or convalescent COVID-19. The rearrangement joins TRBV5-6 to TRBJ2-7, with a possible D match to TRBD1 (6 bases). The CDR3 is CASSLGDILGYEQYF. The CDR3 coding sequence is TGTGCCAGCAGCTTGGGGGACATCCTAGGCTACGAGCAGTACTTC. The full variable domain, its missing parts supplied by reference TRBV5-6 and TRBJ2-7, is DAGVTQSPTHLIKTRGQQVTLRCSPKSGHDTVSWYQQALGQGPQFIFQYYEEEERQRGNFPDRFSGHQFPNYSSELNVNALLLGDSALYLCASSLGDILGYEQYFGPGTRLTVT.